The 27 T cell receptor beta chains given below trace back to one sample, sequenced in a study of cytomegalovirus exposure and HLA in healthy donors. Primers included in the PCR were 60 Vbeta and 13 Jbeta primers. Method: immunoSEQ multiplex PCR; TCRdb's copy keeps in-frame clones and lacks some. The sample includes about 96,000 clones, around 74% of them seen just once. Sequencing was done on a sample of PBMCs. The receptor source for this set is a female donor in good health and CMV-seropositive.

The rearrangement joins TRBV2 to TRBJ2-5; 8 bases are a match to TRBD2. The V segment lost 0 bases and the J segment 7 bases; nucleotides outside the gene matches: 4. The CDR3 has 14 amino acids. Germline V lookup: CDR1 SNHLY, CDR2 FYNNEI. The CDR3 region is CASSEAAGGVTQYF. DNA for the CDR3: TGTGCCAGCAGTGAAGCGGCGGGGGGCGTGACCCAGTACTTC.

This clone was seen more than once but under ten times. The gene calls are TRBV7-2 and TRBJ2-1; 11 bases are a match to TRBD2. The trim removed 5 bases at V and 6 bases at J, leaving 12 bases unmatched. Germline V gives CDR1 SGHTA, CDR2 FQGNSA. The CDR3 has 17 residues. The CDR3 DNA is TGTGCCAGCAGCCACCAGGGGGGACTAGCGGTTTCCAATGAGCAGTTCTTC. This gives the protein CASSHQGGLAVSNEQFF.

This sequence joins TRBV7-2 and TRBJ1-5; D gene ambiguous. The CDR3 sequence is 14 residues long. Trimming stripped 1 base from V and 6 bases from J, with 10 bases between. CDR1 and CDR2 from the germline V gene are SGHTA and FQGNSA. The CDR3 region has the DNA TGTGCCAGCAGCTTAGGAGGGTACACTCAGCCCCAGCATTTT. This codes for CASSLGGYTQPQHF.

This sequence joins TRBV30 and TRBJ2-3; maybe TRBD2 (5 bases). The CDR3 runs 15 residues. The germline V gene encodes CDR1 GTSNPN and CDR2 SVGIG (reference sequence). V dropped 0 bases and J dropped 5 bases, with 15 bases sitting between them. The CDR3 region has the DNA TGTGCCTGGAGTGTACCCGATAGCGCAGGAGATACGCAGTATTTT. Translating it yields CAWSVPDSAGDTQYF.

This clone was counted only a few times. The V gene is TRBV28, the J gene TRBJ2-7; 7 nucleotides match TRBD2. Trimming removed 7 bases from V and 2 bases from J; junction bases left unmatched: 8. CDR3 length equals 14 residues. CDR1 is MDHEN, CDR2 SYDVKM, per germline. DNA of the CDR3: TGTGCCAGCATTAATAGCGGGCGCGCCTACGAGCAGTACTTC. Encoded protein: CASINSGRAYEQYF.

This clone was seen only a few times. The CDR3 DNA reads as TGTGCCTGGAGCTGGCAGGGAAACTACAATGAGCAGTTCTTC. Protein sequence: CAWSWQGNYNEQFF. The chain couples TRBV30 to TRBJ2-1; a possible D gene is TRBD1 (5 bases). Germline V gene data show CDR1 as GTSNPN and CDR2 as SVGIG (reference sequence). Between the trimmed V and J ends, which lost 3 bases and 3 bases, there was a span of 12 bases. There are 14 residues in the CDR3.

This chain links TRBV29-1 with TRBJ2-5, with 9 bases fitting TRBD1. V lost 4 bases to trimming and J lost 4 bases; unmatched junction nucleotides: 4. Germline CDR1 reads SQVTM; CDR2 reads ANQGSEA. The CDR3 totals 13 residues. CDR3 sequence: CSVGTGAAETQYF. CDR3 DNA: TGCAGCGTTGGGACAGGGGCAGCAGAGACCCAGTACTTC. Full variable domain (missing parts from reference TRBV29-1 and TRBJ2-5): SAVISQKPSRDICQRGTSLTIQCQVDSQVTMMFWYRQQPGQSLTLIATANQGSEATYESGFVIDKFPISRPNLTFSTLTVSNMSPEDSSIYLCSVGTGAAETQYFGPGTRLLVL.

This clone was counted a few times. V usage is TRBV2 and J usage is TRBJ1-5; 7 bases map to TRBD1. CDR3 length: 14 amino acids. Germline V gene sequence: CDR1 SNHLY, CDR2 FYNNEI. V gave up 8 bases and J gave up 0 bases; unmatched junction bases: 4. CDR3 bases: TGTGCCAGCCGACAGGGAAATAGCAATCAGCCCCAGCATTTT. Its protein is CASRQGNSNQPQHF.

The gene calls are TRBV7-3 and TRBJ2-3; D may be TRBD2 (6 bases). This CDR3 is built from 15 residues. Deletions cut 0 bases from V and 0 bases from J, with 7 bases between. Germline loops: CDR1 SGHTA, CDR2 FQGTGA. In DNA form, the CDR3 reads TGTGCCAGCAGCTTAACGGGACTGAGCACAGATACGCAGTATTTT. Translated: CASSLTGLSTDTQYF.

This clone turned up a few times. V is TRBV19 and J is TRBJ1-4, with D uncertain. There are 13 residues in the CDR3. The V gene's germline CDR1 is LNHDA and CDR2 SQIVND (reference sequence). Deletions cut 4 bases from V and 4 bases from J, with 7 bases between. CDR3 protein: CASSNEINEKLFF. CDR3 coding DNA: TGTGCCAGTAGTAACGAGATTAATGAAAAACTGTTTTTT. The whole variable domain, remainder taken from reference TRBV19 and TRBJ1-4, is DGGITQSPKYLFRKEGQNVTLSCEQNLNHDAMYWYRQDPGQGLRLIYYSQIVNDFQKGDIAEGYSVSREKKESFPLTVTSAQKNPTAFYLCASSNEINEKLFFGSGTQLSVL.

The chain combines TRBV11-3 with TRBJ2-7, with 7 bases lining up with TRBD2. The CDR3 consists of 13 residues. V lost 3 bases and J lost 1; bases outside the gene matches: 0. The germline gives CDR1 SGHNT, CDR2 YENEEA. CDR3 region: CASSLGGSYEQYF. The CDR3 bases are TGTGCCAGCAGCTTGGGAGGGTCCTACGAGCAGTACTTC. The complete variable domain, with remaining parts taken from reference TRBV11-3 and TRBJ2-7, reads EAGVVQSPRYKIIEKKQPVAFWCNPISGHNTLYWYLQNLGQGPELLIRYENEEAVDDSQLPKDRFSAERLKGVDSTLKIQPAELGDSAVYLCASSLGGSYEQYFGPGTRLTVT.

CDR3 coding DNA: TGCGCCAGCAGCACTGGACAGCCTAACACTGAAGCTTTCTTT. Protein sequence: CASSTGQPNTEAFF. V and J are TRBV5-1 and TRBJ1-1; D may be TRBD1 (6 bases). Trimming removed 4 bases from V and 2 bases from J, with 12 bases in between. The CDR3 has 14 amino acids. The germline CDR1 and CDR2 sequences are SGHRS and YFSETQ.

The chain employs TRBV9 and TRBJ2-7; the match to TRBD1 covers 7 bases. CDR1 and CDR2 (germline): SGDLS, YYNGEE. This CDR3 is built from 14 residues. V shed 4 bases, J shed 2 bases, and the junction held 6 bases outside the gene matches. As DNA, the CDR3 is TGTGCCAGCAGCAAGGGGGACAGCCCCTACGAGCAGTACTTC. Its translation is CASSKGDSPYEQYF.

J is TRBJ2-5 and V is TRBV5-1; TRBD1 agrees at 9 bases. CDR1 and CDR2 (germline): SGHRS, YFSETQ. The J segment lost 1 base and the V segment lost 3 bases, leaving 4 bases of the junction unmatched. The CDR3 loop spans 15 amino acids. The CDR3 sequence is CASSSGTGPQETQYF. CDR3 DNA: TGCGCCAGCAGCTCAGGGACAGGGCCCCAAGAGACCCAGTACTTC.

This chain links TRBV28 with TRBJ2-1, with D maybe TRBD2 (5 bases). The V and J ends lost 4 bases and 12 bases respectively, with 10 bases between them. Germline CDR1 reads MDHEN; CDR2 reads SYDVKM. CDR3 length equals 11 residues. CDR3 in amino acids: CASSSLGRQFF. The CDR3 DNA sequence: TGTGCCAGCAGTTCCCTGGGGAGGCAGTTCTTC.

The chain joins TRBV6-6 to TRBJ2-1, with TRBD1 identical over 9 bases. This CDR3 has 16 amino acids. Looked up from germline, CDR1 is MNHNY and CDR2 is SVGAGI (reference sequence). Germline trimming cut 5 bases from V and 7 bases from J; bases unmatched to any gene: 12. CDR3 DNA sequence: TGTGCCAGCAGTCCACCGGGACAGGGTGTTAAAAATGAGCAGTTCTTC. Residues: CASSPPGQGVKNEQFF.

The chain links TRBV7-9 to TRBJ2-3; D may be TRBD2 (6 bases). The CDR3 length is 15 residues. Germline values: CDR1 SEHNR, CDR2 FQNEAQ (reference sequence). With 4 bases removed from V and 2 bases from J, the gap between germline ends came to 13 bases. CDR3 DNA sequence: TGTGCCAGCAGCTCACTAGCTTGGTCCACAGATACGCAGTATTTT. This sequence encodes CASSSLAWSTDTQYF. Full variable domain (missing parts from reference TRBV7-9 and TRBJ2-3): DTGVSQNPRHKITKRGQNVTFRCDPISEHNRLYWYRQTLGQGPEFLTYFQNEAQLEKSRLLSDRFSAERPKGSFSTLEIQRTEQGDSAMYLCASSSLAWSTDTQYFGPGTRLTVL.

This chain uses TRBV5-4 with TRBJ2-7, with a possible D match to TRBD1 (6 bases). The germline gives CDR1 SGHNT, CDR2 YYREEE (reference sequence). This CDR3 has 13 amino acids. V dropped 1 base and J dropped 5 bases, with 10 bases sitting between them. The CDR3 sequence: CASSLTGFHEQYF. The CDR3 nucleotides read TGTGCCAGCAGCTTGACAGGGTTCCACGAGCAGTACTTC.

The chain is built from TRBV6-1 and TRBJ2-6; D is perhaps TRBD1 (5 bases). The CDR3 totals 15 residues. Trimming removed 4 bases from V and 2 bases from J, with 9 bases in between. In germline, CDR1 is MNHNS, CDR2 SASEGT. The CDR3 DNA reads as TGTGCCAGCAGTGTCCAGGGTGCTGGGGCCAACGTCCTGACTTTC. Translation gives CASSVQGAGANVLTF.

This chain uses TRBV7-9 with TRBJ2-7; tentatively, D is TRBD2 (5 bases). The germline gives CDR1 SEHNR, CDR2 FQNEAQ (reference sequence). The CDR3 totals 13 residues. V was cut by 4 bases and J by 4 bases, with 11 bases left in between. The CDR3 loop is CASSSVLAYEQYF. In DNA form, the CDR3 reads TGTGCCAGCAGCTCGGTATTAGCGTACGAGCAGTACTTC.

The chain couples TRBV29-1 to TRBJ2-1, with D possibly matching TRBD1 (7 bases). The length of the CDR3 is 13 residues. Trimming took 3 bases from V and 4 from J, leaving 10 bases between them. Per germline, CDR1 SQVTM and CDR2 ANQGSEA. The CDR3 DNA is TGCAGCGTTGAGCCAGGGGGGTACAATGAGCAGTTCTTC. This codes for CSVEPGGYNEQFF.

The chain is built from TRBV29-1 and TRBJ2-7, with 7 bases matching TRBD1. CDR3 length: 12 residues. V lost 3 bases to trimming and J lost 1 base; unmatched junction nucleotides: 0. The germline CDR1 and CDR2 sequences are SQVTM and ANQGSEA. The CDR3 protein is CSVEGQSYEQYF. The DNA of the CDR3 is TGCAGCGTTGAGGGACAGTCCTACGAGCAGTACTTC.

This clone was observed a handful of times. The chain recombines TRBV4-2 with TRBJ1-2; D uncertain. Germline CDR1 reads LGHNA; CDR2 reads YNFKEQ. The CDR3 is 15 residues long. V was pared by 1 base and J by 6 bases, with 15 bases between. The CDR3 sequence is CASSQGAGQVHGYTF. Here the CDR3 DNA reads TGTGCCAGCAGCCAAGGCGCCGGCCAGGTCCATGGCTACACCTTC.

The J gene is TRBJ1-3, the V gene TRBV30; D uncertain. There are 14 residues in the CDR3. CDR1 GTSNPN and CDR2 SVGIG come from the germline V gene (reference sequence). Between the trimmed V and J ends, which lost 2 bases and 4 bases, there was a span of 12 bases. CDR3 nucleotide sequence: TGTGCCTGGAGTCCCGGAGGGCCAGGAAACACCATATATTTT. The encoded protein is CAWSPGGPGNTIYF.

The rearrangement uses TRBV4-1 and TRBJ2-1; D might be TRBD1 (5 bases). The V and J ends lost 0 bases and 3 bases respectively, with 12 bases between them. Germline CDR1 MGHRA, CDR2 YSYEKL. The CDR3 covers 16 residues. The CDR3 sequence: CASSQDHGANYNEQFF. CDR3 nucleotide sequence: TGCGCCAGCAGCCAAGATCATGGGGCGAACTACAATGAGCAGTTCTTC.

This clone was seen a few times. The rearrangement uses TRBV5-4 and TRBJ2-3, with D unclear. Looked up from germline, CDR1 is SGHNT and CDR2 is YYREEE (reference sequence). There are 12 residues in the CDR3. V shed 4 bases and J shed 9 bases, with 12 bases lying between them. The CDR3 nucleotides read TGTGCCAGCAGCGTTCATCTCGGGACGCAGTATTTT. Its translation: CASSVHLGTQYF.

This clone has a handful of counts. The chain uses TRBV6-1 and TRBJ1-2, with TRBD1 identical over 12 bases. V lost 5 bases to trimming and J lost 8 bases; unmatched junction nucleotides: 9. CDR1 MNHNS and CDR2 SASEGT come from the germline V gene. There are 15 residues in the CDR3. The DNA of the CDR3 is TGTGCCAGCAGTTCGACCGCCGGGACAGGGGGCGGCTACACCTTC. Translated, it gives CASSSTAGTGGGYTF.